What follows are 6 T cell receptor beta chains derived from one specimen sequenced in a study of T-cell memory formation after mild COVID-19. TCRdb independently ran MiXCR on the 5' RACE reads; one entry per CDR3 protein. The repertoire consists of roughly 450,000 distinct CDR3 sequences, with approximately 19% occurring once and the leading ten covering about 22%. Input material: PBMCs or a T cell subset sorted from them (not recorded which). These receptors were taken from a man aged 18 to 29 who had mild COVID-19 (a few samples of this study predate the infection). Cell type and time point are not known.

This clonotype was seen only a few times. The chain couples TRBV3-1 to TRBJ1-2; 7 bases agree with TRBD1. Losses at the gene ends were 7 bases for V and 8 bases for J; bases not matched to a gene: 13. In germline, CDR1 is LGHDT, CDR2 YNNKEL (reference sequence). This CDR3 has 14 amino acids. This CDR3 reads CASTRFEGADGYTF. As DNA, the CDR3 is TGTGCCAGCACCCGATTTGAGGGGGCAGACGGCTACACCTTC.

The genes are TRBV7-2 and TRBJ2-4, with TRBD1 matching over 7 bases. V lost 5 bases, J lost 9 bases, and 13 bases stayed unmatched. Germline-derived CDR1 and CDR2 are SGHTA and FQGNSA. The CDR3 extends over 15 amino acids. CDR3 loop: CASSVGQVQGSIQYF. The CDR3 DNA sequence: TGTGCCAGCAGCGTAGGACAGGTCCAGGGGAGCATTCAGTACTTC.

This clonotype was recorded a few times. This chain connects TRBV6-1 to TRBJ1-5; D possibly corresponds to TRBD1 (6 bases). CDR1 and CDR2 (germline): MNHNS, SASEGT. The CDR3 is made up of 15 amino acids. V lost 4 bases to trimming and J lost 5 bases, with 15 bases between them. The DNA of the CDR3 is TGTGCCAGCAGTGTCGACAGGTCGTGGGATCAGCCCCAGCATTTT. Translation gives CASSVDRSWDQPQHF.

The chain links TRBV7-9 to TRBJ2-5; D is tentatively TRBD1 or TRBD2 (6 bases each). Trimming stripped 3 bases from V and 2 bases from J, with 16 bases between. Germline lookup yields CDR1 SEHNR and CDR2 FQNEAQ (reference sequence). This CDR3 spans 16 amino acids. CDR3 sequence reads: CASSLIKTGAQETQYF. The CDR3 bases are TGTGCCAGCAGCTTGATCAAGACGGGGGCACAAGAGACCCAGTACTTC.

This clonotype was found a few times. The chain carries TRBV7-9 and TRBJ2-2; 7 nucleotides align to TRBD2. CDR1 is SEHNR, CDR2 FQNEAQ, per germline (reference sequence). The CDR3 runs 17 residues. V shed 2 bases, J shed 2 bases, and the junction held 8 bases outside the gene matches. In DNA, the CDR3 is TGTGCCAGCAGCTTACTTGGTGCGGGGGATAACACCGGGGAGCTGTTTTTT. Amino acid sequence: CASSLLGAGDNTGELFF.

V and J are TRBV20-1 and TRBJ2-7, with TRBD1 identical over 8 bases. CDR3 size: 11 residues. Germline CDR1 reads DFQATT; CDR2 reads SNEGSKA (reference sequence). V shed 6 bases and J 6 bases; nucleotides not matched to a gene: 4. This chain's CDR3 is CSARTGPEQYV. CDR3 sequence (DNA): TGCAGTGCGAGGACAGGGCCCGAGCAGTACGTC.